This T cell receptor beta chain was recovered during a study of T cells in Graves' hyperthyroidism and ophthalmopathy. This CDR3 spans 13 amino acids. Germline CDR1 DFQATT, CDR2 SNEGSKA (reference sequence). There are a few counts of this clonotype. Its antigen is unidentified. Whole-study results and caveats: The majority of expanded thyroid clonotypes above 0.001 also appeared in blood.

TCR beta CDR3 sequences were amplified from RNA transcripts. HTBI primers were used for first-round RT-PCR of the TCR CDR3. One entry per CDR3 protein results from TCRdb running MiXCR on the multiplex PCR reads. The sample includes about 400,000 distinct CDR3 sequences, more than 12% of them seen just once. The chain uses TRBV20-1 and TRBJ2-2; 8 bases are a match to TRBD2. The sample comprised blood. This receptor was identified in a woman aged 25 to 45 with Graves' hyperthyroidism. The CDR3 sequence: CSLGRGNTGELFF. The CDR3 bases are TGCTCACTCGGGAGGGGGAACACCGGGGAGCTGTTTTTT.